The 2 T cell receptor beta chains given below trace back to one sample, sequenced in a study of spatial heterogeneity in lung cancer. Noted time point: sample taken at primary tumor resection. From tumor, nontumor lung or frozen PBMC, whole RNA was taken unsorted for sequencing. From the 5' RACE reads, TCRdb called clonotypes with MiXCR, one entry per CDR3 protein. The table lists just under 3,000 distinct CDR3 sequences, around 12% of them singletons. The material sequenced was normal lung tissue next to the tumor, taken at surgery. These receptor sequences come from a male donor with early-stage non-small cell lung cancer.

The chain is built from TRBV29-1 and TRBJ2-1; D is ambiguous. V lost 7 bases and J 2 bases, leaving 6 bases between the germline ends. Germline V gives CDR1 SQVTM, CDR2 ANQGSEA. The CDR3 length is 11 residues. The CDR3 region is CSAEAYNEQFF. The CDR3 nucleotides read TGCAGCGCCGAAGCCTACAATGAGCAGTTCTTC.

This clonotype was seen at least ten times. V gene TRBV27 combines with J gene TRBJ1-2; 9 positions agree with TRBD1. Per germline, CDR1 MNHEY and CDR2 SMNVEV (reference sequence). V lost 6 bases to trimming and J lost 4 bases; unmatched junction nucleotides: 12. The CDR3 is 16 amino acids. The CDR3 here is CASRLRTGGAGYGYTF. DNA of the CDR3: TGTGCCAGCAGGCTACGAACAGGGGGCGCAGGCTATGGCTACACCTTC.